Sequencing of this TCR beta chain was carried out in a study of T-cell memory formation after mild COVID-19. Study-wide background: TCR clusters were mostly donor specific.

Study results and caveats: The authors left the SARS-CoV-2 specificity of second-wave clones peaking on day 37 unconfirmed. Detection of some responders pre-infection suggested pre-existing cross-reactive memory T cells participated.

This CDR3 contains 13 residues. CDR1 is SNHLY and CDR2 is FYNNEI in the germline V gene. The V end lost 7 bases, the J end lost 5 bases, and 15 bases lay between the germline ends. Researchers used 5'RACE with constant-segment primers to make TCR alpha and TCR beta cDNA libraries that carry sample barcodes and UMIs. TCRdb ran MiXCR on the 5' RACE reads and lists one entry per CDR3 protein. The sample shows 110,000 or so distinct CDR3 sequences, about 20% of them seen only once. Notes on this clonotype: Its cognate antigen is unknown.

The sequence was collected from a young man who had mild COVID-19 (a few samples of this study predate the infection). Cell type and time point are not known. Input material: PBMCs or a T cell subset sorted from them (not recorded which). V usage is TRBV2 and J usage is TRBJ2-7; perhaps TRBD1 as D (5 bases). CDR3: CASTGFPRNEQYF. Here the CDR3 DNA reads TGTGCCAGCACAGGGTTCCCTAGGAACGAGCAGTACTTC.